This TCR beta chain appears in the sequencing data of a study of T cell changes during pregnancy in multiple sclerosis. Libraries were prepared by immunoSEQ multiplex PCR; TCRdb keeps only in-frame clonotypes and omits some of them. This table holds over 50,000 clones, about 86% found once. CDR3 length equals 11 residues. V was cut by 6 bases and J by 9 bases, with 9 bases left in between. Germline values: CDR1 MDHEN, CDR2 SYDVKM. Sequences were obtained from peripheral blood from another person, used as feeder cells. The sequence derives from a human donor whose cells served as feeder cells for cultures in a pregnancy study. The chain couples TRBV28 to TRBJ1-5; D uncertain. CDR3 nucleotide sequence: TGTGCCAGCAGCCACTCAGGGCCCCAGCATTTT. Protein sequence: CASSHSGPQHF.